This T cell receptor (beta chain) originates from a study of T cell responses to AZD1222 COVID-19 vaccine. As regards this clone: Its target is not known.

Study outcomes and limitations: Spike-specific TCR breadth and depth grew following two AZD1222 doses. Clonal diversity was possibly underestimated, and white British individuals and females predominated among donors. Reportedly, nearly half the spike-specific TCRs target unmutated variant regions. Repertoire sampling occurred only after the peak T cell response.

Profiled with immunoSEQ multiplex PCR; TCRdb holds only in-frame clones, not every one. The sample lists 120,000 to 150,000 clones; 70% to 90% were seen once. CDR3 length: 13 amino acids. Germline V gene lookup returns CDR1 SGHTA and CDR2 FQGNSA. Trimming cost V 4 bases and J 7 bases, with 11 bases left between them. The sequenced sample was peripheral blood, obtained 28 days after the second AZD1222 dose. The chain couples TRBV7-2 to TRBJ1-5; D may be TRBD1 (5 bases). The TCR sequence derives from an adult who received the AZD1222 COVID-19 vaccine. The CDR3 is CASSSMRGQPQHF. DNA for the CDR3: TGTGCCAGCAGCTCTATGCGGGGGCAGCCCCAGCATTTT.